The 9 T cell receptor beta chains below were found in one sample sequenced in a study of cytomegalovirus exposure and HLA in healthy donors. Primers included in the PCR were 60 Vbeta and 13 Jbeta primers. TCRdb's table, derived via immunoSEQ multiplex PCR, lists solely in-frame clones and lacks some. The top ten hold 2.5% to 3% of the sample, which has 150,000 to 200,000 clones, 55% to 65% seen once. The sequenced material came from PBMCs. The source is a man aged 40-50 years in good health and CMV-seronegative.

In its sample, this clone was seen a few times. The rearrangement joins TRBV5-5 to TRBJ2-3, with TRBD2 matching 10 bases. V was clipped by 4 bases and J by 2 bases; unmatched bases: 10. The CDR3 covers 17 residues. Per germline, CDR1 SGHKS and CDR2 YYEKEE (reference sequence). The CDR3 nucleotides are TGTGCCAGCAGCCCCAGGCTAGCGGGGGCCCTCACAGATACGCAGTATTTT. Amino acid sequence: CASSPRLAGALTDTQYF.

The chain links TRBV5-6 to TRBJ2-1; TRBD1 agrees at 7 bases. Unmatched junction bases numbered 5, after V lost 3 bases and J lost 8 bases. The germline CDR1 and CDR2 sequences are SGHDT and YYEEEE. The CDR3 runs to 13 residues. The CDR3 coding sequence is TGTGCCAGCAGCTCAAGGGGGCTGGATGAGCAGTTCTTC. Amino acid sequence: CASSSRGLDEQFF.

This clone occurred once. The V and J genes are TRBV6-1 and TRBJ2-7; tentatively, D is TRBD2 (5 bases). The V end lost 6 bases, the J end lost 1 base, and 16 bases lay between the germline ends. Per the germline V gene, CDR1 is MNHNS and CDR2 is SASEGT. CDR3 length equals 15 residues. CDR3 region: CASRDGSGMSYEQYF. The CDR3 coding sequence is TGTGCCAGCAGGGATGGGAGCGGTATGTCCTACGAGCAGTACTTC.

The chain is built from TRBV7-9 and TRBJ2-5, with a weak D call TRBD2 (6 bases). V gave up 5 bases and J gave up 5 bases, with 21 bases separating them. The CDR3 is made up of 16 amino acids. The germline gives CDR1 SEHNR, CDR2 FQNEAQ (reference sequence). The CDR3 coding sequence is TGTGCCAGCAGCGGGCCAACGGGACTCGGCGGGGAGACCCAGTACTTC. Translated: CASSGPTGLGGETQYF.

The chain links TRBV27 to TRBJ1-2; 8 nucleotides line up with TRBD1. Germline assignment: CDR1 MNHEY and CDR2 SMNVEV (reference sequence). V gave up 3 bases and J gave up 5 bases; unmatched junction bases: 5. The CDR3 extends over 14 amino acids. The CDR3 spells CASSFGTGPYGYTF. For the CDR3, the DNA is TGTGCCAGCAGTTTTGGGACAGGACCTTATGGCTACACCTTC.

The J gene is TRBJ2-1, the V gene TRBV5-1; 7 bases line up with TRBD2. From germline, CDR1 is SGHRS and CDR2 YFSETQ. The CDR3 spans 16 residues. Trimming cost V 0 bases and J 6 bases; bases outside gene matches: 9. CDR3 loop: CASSLAGGSGSNEQFF. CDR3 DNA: TGCGCCAGCAGCTTGGCAGGCGGGAGCGGTTCCAATGAGCAGTTCTTC.

In DNA, the CDR3 is TGTGCCAGCAGCTTAGATAACGAGCAGTACTTC. Encoded protein: CASSLDNEQYF. J is TRBJ2-5 and V is TRBV7-8; D unclear. The end of the DNA is better explained by TRBJ2-7, so the J call may be wrong. From germline, CDR1 is SGHVS and CDR2 FQNEAQ. This CDR3 has 11 amino acids.

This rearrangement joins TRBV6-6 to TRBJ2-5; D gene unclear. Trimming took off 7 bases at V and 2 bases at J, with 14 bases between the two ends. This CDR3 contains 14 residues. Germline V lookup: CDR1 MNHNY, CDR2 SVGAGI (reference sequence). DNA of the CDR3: TGTGCCAGCATTGATCGACTTTCTCAAGAGACCCAGTACTTC. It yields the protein CASIDRLSQETQYF.

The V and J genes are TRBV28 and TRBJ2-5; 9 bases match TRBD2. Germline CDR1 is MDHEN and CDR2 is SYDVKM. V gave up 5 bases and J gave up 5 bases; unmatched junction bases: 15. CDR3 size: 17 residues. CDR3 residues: CASSPGGGGAGVETQYF. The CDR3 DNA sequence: TGTGCCAGCAGTCCAGGCGGCGGGGGGGCCGGGGTGGAGACCCAGTACTTC.